The rows below give T cell receptor beta chains drawn from one sample of a study of T cell responses to AZD1222 COVID-19 vaccine. Repertoires were generated with immunoSEQ multiplex PCR, while TCRdb's copy carries only in-frame clones and drops some. The sample lists over 130,000 clones, roughly 94% seen once, with 0.95% to 1.5% in the top ten. Material: peripheral blood, obtained on day 0 of AZD1222 vaccination. The source of these receptors is an adult in good health. The conserved cysteine and the conserved F or W are not part of the CDR3 here. The D gene is left open where the match is weak.

d_gene,v_gene,CDR3aa
-,TRBV5-1,ASSRTNMGNIQY
-,TRBV10-3,AISPSPGRGTDTQY
TRBD2,TRBV2,ASSVALAGNEQF
TRBD1,TRBV5-4,ASSLRGTGTLNTGELF
TRBD1,TRBV5-1,ASSLRQGVGDGYT
-,TRBV5-8,ASSLALGVPHTEAF
-,TRBV11-2,ASSLDRAGVTEAF
TRBD1,TRBV10-1,ASSQTGATNEKLF
-,TRBV7-6,ASSPTGGSNEKLF
-,TRBV12-3/TRBV12-4,ASSFVPAEAF
-,TRBV29-1,SVEGLADTQY
TRBD1,TRBV19,ASSWGQGSNGYT
-,TRBV2,ASSTDSNYGYT
TRBD1,TRBV7-2,ASSLIPQGAKNIQY
-,TRBV9,ASSARGLNEQF
TRBD1,TRBV11-2,ASRSRPGQGAGDTEAF
-,TRBV24-1,ATSRGIQETQY
TRBD1,TRBV13,ASSAGTVNTEAF
-,TRBV19,ATASLGETQY
-,TRBV7-9,ASSLGFLGGLGTEAF
-,TRBV7-9,ASSFEQNNSPLH
-,TRBV10-3,AISDYRGRTEAF
TRBD1,TRBV5-6,ASKGQLQETQY
-,TRBV9,ASSVGSRERYNEQF
-,TRBV7-9,ASSLPGAKNIQY
-,TRBV4-3,ASSQDWQLYT
-,TRBV5-1,ASSHPGSYNEQF
-,TRBV4-1,ASSHVRSTIY
TRBD1,TRBV19,ASSTTDRGMDQPQH
-,TRBV6-1,ASSEAGSLRGAYGYT
TRBD1,TRBV24-1,ATSYRGADTGELF
-,TRBV4-2,ASSQWGDEQF
TRBD1,TRBV19,ASSWGTGGNEQF
-,TRBV27,ASSLLAPGQGYGYT
-,TRBV7-9,ASSHAGVGTEAF
-,TRBV2,ASRPTQGRNQPQH
-,TRBV7-2,ASSLGLADWNEQF
TRBD1,TRBV2,ASRDTGVTGELF
-,TRBV4-1,ASSQPLGQGKF
-,TRBV5-4,ASSLIGREQGAEAF
-,TRBV7-2,ASRPRARDGYT
-,TRBV21-1,ASRRWIYTFSETQY
TRBD1,TRBV7-6,ASSLEDRGNSPLH
TRBD2,TRBV7-3,ASSLWGGRGIFTDTQY
TRBD2,TRBV19,ASSPRATSGWTYNEQF
-,TRBV25-1,ASSEHRNTEAF
-,TRBV28,ASSPRAVDSQPQH
-,TRBV12-3/TRBV12-4,ATTGARPGGYT
-,TRBV29-1,SVDRESQGELYGYT
TRBD1,TRBV7-2,ASSPPGTGYTDTQY
-,TRBV9,ASSYRVDQPQH
TRBD2,TRBV5-3,ARIRYERTSGRAEGPDTQY
TRBD1,TRBV6-6,ASSAYRGPNQPQH
-,TRBV10-1,ASSETGNTGELF